The 24 T cell receptor beta chains below all came from one sample that was sequenced in a study of T cell responses to AZD1222 COVID-19 vaccine. Libraries were prepared by immunoSEQ multiplex PCR; TCRdb keeps only in-frame clonotypes and omits some of them. Here the sample spans around 54,000 clones, 86% being singletons. The sequenced sample was peripheral blood, obtained 28 days after the second AZD1222 dose. The receptors shown here come from an adult who received the AZD1222 COVID-19 vaccine.

DNA for the CDR3: TGTGCCAGCAGTCAGAGGAATTCACCCCTCCACTTT. Translation: CASSQRNSPLHF. The J gene is TRBJ1-6, the V gene TRBV28; D not resolved. The CDR3 contains 12 residues. Germline V gene lookup returns CDR1 MDHEN and CDR2 SYDVKM. The V end lost 5 bases, the J end lost 7 bases, and 6 bases lay between the germline ends.

This chain connects TRBV3-1 (or the pseudogene TRBV3-2) to TRBJ2-5; the match to TRBD2 covers 9 bases. The ends lost 0 bases at V and 4 bases at J; junction bases unmatched: 9. This CDR3 has 17 amino acids. Germline values: CDR1 LGHDT, CDR2 YNNKEL (reference sequence). In nucleotides, the CDR3 is TGTGCCAGCAGCCAAGATCTTGGACTAGCGAATTCAGAGACCCAGTACTTC. Translation gives CASSQDLGLANSETQYF.

This clone was detected a few times. The chain links TRBV7-8 to TRBJ1-1, with a tentative D call TRBD1 (5 bases). The germline V gene encodes CDR1 SGHVS and CDR2 FQNEAQ. The CDR3 sequence is 13 residues long. V was cut by 8 bases and J by 5 bases, with 15 bases left in between. The CDR3 sequence: CASGEQVGTEAFF. DNA of the CDR3: TGTGCCAGCGGGGAACAGGTGGGGACTGAAGCTTTCTTT. Full variable domain (outside the CDR3, taken from reference TRBV7-8 and TRBJ1-1): GAGVSQSPRYKVAKRGQDVALRCDPISGHVSLFWYQQALGQGPEFLTYFQNEAQLDKSGLPSDRFFAERPEGSVSTLKIQRTQQEDSAVYLCASGEQVGTEAFFGQGTRLTVV.

This clone was found once. The CDR3 reads CASRRPGQGTYEQYF. CDR3 sequence (DNA): TGTGCCAGCAGAAGACCGGGACAGGGAACCTACGAGCAGTACTTC. This sequence joins TRBV6-5 and TRBJ2-7; 9 nucleotides align to TRBD1. In germline, CDR1 is MNHEY, CDR2 SVGAGI. J lost 2 bases, V lost 6 bases, and 8 bases had no gene match. This CDR3 region has 15 residues.

The V gene is TRBV11-2, the J gene TRBJ1-4; D is possibly TRBD1 (5 bases). Looked up from germline, CDR1 is SGHAT and CDR2 is FQNNGV. There are 17 residues in the CDR3. Trimming pared 0 bases from V and 13 bases from J, leaving 24 bases between. The CDR3 sequence: CASSLDPVGGSTVGLFF. The CDR3 DNA follows: TGTGCCAGCAGCTTAGATCCCGTGGGGGGGTCGACAGTTGGACTGTTTTTT.

This clone was observed a handful of times. The gene calls are TRBV7-6 and TRBJ2-2, with no clear D. The germline V and J ends were trimmed by 5 bases and 6 bases, with 16 bases remaining between them. CDR3 length equals 15 residues. CDR1 is SGHVS and CDR2 is FNYEAQ in the germline V gene. CDR3 bases: TGTGCCAGCAGCCTAAATGGGGTGGCGCCCGGGGAGCTGTTTTTT. The encoded protein is CASSLNGVAPGELFF.

J is TRBJ2-7 and V is TRBV5-1; TRBD1 matches at 7 bases. After removal of 2 bases from V and 1 base from J, the junction contained 3 bases not matched to a gene. CDR1 SGHRS and CDR2 YFSETQ come from the germline V gene. The CDR3 sequence is 14 residues long. CDR3 nucleotide sequence: TGCGCCAGCAGCTTCCTGACAGGGTCCTACGAGCAGTACTTC. This translates into CASSFLTGSYEQYF.

The chain carries TRBV29-1 and TRBJ2-7, with D maybe TRBD1 (6 bases). This CDR3 has 14 amino acids. Trimming left V 4 bases short and J 0 bases short, with 13 bases between. Per the germline V gene, CDR1 is SQVTM and CDR2 is ANQGSEA. This CDR3 reads CSVGGTKSSYEQYF. CDR3 DNA: TGCAGCGTTGGAGGGACAAAGAGCTCCTACGAGCAGTACTTC.

This sequence joins TRBV9 and TRBJ2-1, with TRBD2 matching 8 bases. The V gene end was trimmed by 4 bases and the J gene end by 8 bases; junction bases not matched to a gene: 14. The CDR3 loop spans 16 amino acids. Germline CDR1 reads SGDLS; CDR2 reads YYNGEE. The CDR3 here is CASSPRPSGSRDEQFF. The CDR3 nucleotides are TGTGCCAGCAGCCCCCGTCCCAGCGGGAGTAGGGATGAGCAGTTCTTC.

J is TRBJ2-7 and V is TRBV11-2; 10 bases line up with TRBD1. Germline V lookup: CDR1 SGHAT, CDR2 FQNNGV. The CDR3 is 17 amino acids. The trim removed 2 bases at V and 3 bases at J, leaving 10 bases unmatched. CDR3: CASSLNLRRTGGYEQYF. The CDR3 DNA is TGTGCCAGCAGCTTAAATCTCCGCCGGACAGGGGGCTACGAGCAGTACTTC. The whole variable domain, remainder taken from reference TRBV11-2 and TRBJ2-7, is EAGVAQSPRYKIIEKRQSVAFWCNPISGHATLYWYQQILGQGPKLLIQFQNNGVVDDSQLPKDRFSAERLKGVDSTLKIQPAKLEDSAVYLCASSLNLRRTGGYEQYFGPGTRLTVT.

This clone is classed as medium-sized. The chain links TRBV29-1 to TRBJ2-1; 10 bases are shared with TRBD1. V dropped 7 bases and J dropped 4; count of bases not matched to a gene: 19. The germline CDR1 and CDR2 sequences are SQVTM and ANQGSEA. The CDR3 runs 18 residues. CDR3 DNA sequence: TGCAGCGCATTAGGACAGGGGGGGATTTCCACACGTTACAATGAGCAGTTCTTC. It codes for CSALGQGGISTRYNEQFF.

As to this clone: The junction departs from the called germline gene at one end, perhaps through a read error. The gene calls are TRBV7-7 and TRBJ2-5; D gene ambiguous. The CDR3 runs 13 residues. The germline CDR1 and CDR2 sequences are SSHAT and FNYEAQ (reference sequence). The CDR3 loop is CASSLDHFETQYF. The CDR3 coding sequence is TGTGCTAGCAGCTTAGATCACTTCGAGACCCAGTACTTC.

This chain links TRBV3-1 (or the pseudogene TRBV3-2) with TRBJ1-2, with D hard to call. V was cut by 0 bases and J by 6 bases, with 17 bases left in between. Germline values: CDR1 LGHDT, CDR2 YNNKEL (reference sequence). The CDR3 contains 16 residues. The CDR3 reads CASSQDRIESYNGYTF. CDR3 DNA: TGTGCCAGCAGCCAAGATCGAATCGAGAGCTATAATGGCTACACCTTC.

The chain joins TRBV3-1 (or the pseudogene TRBV3-2) to TRBJ1-5; a possible D gene is TRBD1 (5 bases). The germline V gene encodes CDR1 LGHDT and CDR2 YNNKEL (reference sequence). V lost 1 base to trimming and J lost 7 bases, with 14 bases between them. The CDR3 contains 15 residues. CDR3 residues: CASSQAGREQQPQHF. The CDR3, as DNA: TGTGCCAGCAGCCAAGCCGGCAGGGAACAACAGCCCCAGCATTTT.

The J gene is TRBJ2-6, the V gene TRBV18; D is unresolved. Germline V lookup: CDR1 KGHSH, CDR2 LQKENI. The CDR3 is 14 amino acids. V dropped 2 bases and J dropped 4 bases, with 6 bases sitting between them. The CDR3 here is CASSPSQGANVLTF. As DNA, the CDR3 is TGTGCCAGCTCACCATCACAAGGGGCCAACGTCCTGACTTTC.

The chain couples TRBV27 to TRBJ1-5; D possibly corresponds to TRBD1 (6 bases). The V gene's germline CDR1 is MNHEY and CDR2 SMNVEV (reference sequence). Deletions cut 3 bases from V and 6 bases from J, with 12 bases between. This CDR3 contains 14 residues. The CDR3 sequence: CASSFEGGGQPQHF. CDR3 sequence (DNA): TGTGCCAGCAGTTTCGAGGGGGGGGGTCAGCCCCAGCATTTT.

The chain combines TRBV2 with TRBJ2-5; D call uncertain. V was shortened by 4 bases and J by 9 bases, with 15 bases between the two germline ends. The CDR3 consists of 13 residues. Germline CDR1 is SNHLY and CDR2 is FYNNEI. This chain's CDR3 is CASSAWQSEAQYF. As DNA, the CDR3 is TGTGCCAGCAGTGCCTGGCAGTCCGAGGCCCAGTACTTC.

The chain employs TRBV3-1 (or the pseudogene TRBV3-2) and TRBJ2-1; 9 nucleotides agree with TRBD1. The CDR3 is made up of 14 amino acids. V shed 5 bases, J shed 12 bases, and the junction held 11 bases outside the gene matches. In germline, CDR1 is LGHDT, CDR2 YNNKEL (reference sequence). The CDR3 DNA is TGTGCCAGCAGCTCCTACCACCTGGGACAGGGGCAGTTCTTC. It encodes CASSSYHLGQGQFF.

This chain uses TRBV29-1 with TRBJ2-3; 14 bases match TRBD2. With V trimmed by 4 bases and J by 4 bases, 4 bases remained unmatched. Looked up from germline, CDR1 is SQVTM and CDR2 is ANQGSEA. This CDR3 region has 15 residues. DNA of the CDR3: TGCAGCGTTGGTGCGACTAGCGGGGGGGCAGATACGCAGTATTTT. This translates into CSVGATSGGADTQYF.

The V and J genes are TRBV7-2 and TRBJ2-7; 10 bases map to TRBD1. Germline V lookup: CDR1 SGHTA, CDR2 FQGNSA. V dropped 1 base and J dropped 7; count of bases not matched to a gene: 4. The CDR3 is made up of 14 amino acids. The CDR3 is CASSLGQGAGEQYF. The DNA for the CDR3 is TGTGCCAGCAGCTTAGGACAGGGGGCTGGGGAGCAGTACTTC.

The genes are TRBV6-1 and TRBJ1-6; D is unclear. The CDR3 covers 16 residues. Trimming shortened V by 1 base and J by 8 bases, and 15 bases separated the two germline ends. Germline CDR1 MNHNS, CDR2 SASEGT. DNA for the CDR3: TGTGCCAGCAGTGAAGGGACCCTTCGCGGGTATTCACCCCTCCACTTT. As protein: CASSEGTLRGYSPLHF.

CDR3 protein: CASSLAGFGYTQYF. CDR3 DNA sequence: TGTGCCAGCAGCTTAGCCGGGTTTGGATATACGCAGTATTTT. V is TRBV7-8 and J is TRBJ2-3, with no clear D. Germline V gene data show CDR1 as SGHVS and CDR2 as FQNEAQ. V shed 0 bases and J shed 7 bases, with 11 bases lying between them. This CDR3 is 14 amino acids long.

The CDR3: CASSRDPIYEQYF. In DNA, the CDR3 is TGTGCCAGTAGTAGAGACCCTATCTACGAGCAGTACTTC. The chain links TRBV19 to TRBJ2-7, with D unclear. V was shortened by 4 bases and J by 3 bases, with 10 bases between the two germline ends. Germline V gene sequence: CDR1 LNHDA, CDR2 SQIVND (reference sequence). CDR3 length: 13 residues.

The DNA for the CDR3 is TGTGCCAGCAGCATCCAGGGACTATACAATGAGCAGTTCTTC. Translating it yields CASSIQGLYNEQFF. This rearrangement joins TRBV7-2 to TRBJ2-1; TRBD2 matches at 7 bases. The length of the CDR3 is 14 residues. The ends lost 5 bases at V and 4 bases at J; junction bases unmatched: 5. Per germline, CDR1 SGHTA and CDR2 FQGNSA.